A selection of T cell receptor beta chains follows, all from one sample in a study of blood T cells in healthy people across ages. TCRdb re-analysed the 5' RACE reads in MiXCR, keeping a single row per CDR3 protein. The profile shows around 710,000 distinct CDR3 sequences, around 46% of them singletons. The sequencing sample was made of blood. The source is a woman in her sixties in good health. CDR3s include the opening cysteine and the closing phenylalanine or tryptophan. A D gene is named only where the DNA matches it firmly. Size values are once, few and many counts, or a class for expanded clones, and some rows have none.

CDR3 protein	CDR3 DNA	clone size	J gene	D gene	V gene
CAWSVRGTTDTQYF	TGTGCCTGGAGTGTACGGGGGACCACAGATACGCAGTATTTT	-	TRBJ2-3	-	TRBV30
CASSQASGDQPQHF	TGTGCCAGCAGCCAAGCCTCCGGGGACCAGCCCCAGCATTTT	-	TRBJ1-5	-	TRBV3-1
CASSFIGEGHGYTF	TGTGCCAGCAGCTTTATAGGGGAGGGTCATGGCTACACCTTC	-	TRBJ1-2	-	TRBV7-6
CASSVGTSGGRQYF	TGTGCCAGCAGCGTAGGAACTAGCGGGGGGCGACAGTACTTC	few	TRBJ2-7	TRBD2	TRBV9
CSVEAKGRGWDEQFF	TGCAGCGTTGAAGCGAAGGGGCGCGGATGGGATGAGCAGTTCTTC	-	TRBJ2-1	-	TRBV29-1
CASRRGEVQETQYF	TGTGCCAGCAGACGAGGGGAAGTCCAAGAGACCCAGTACTTC	many	TRBJ2-5	-	TRBV27
CSAPESVADTQYF	TGCAGTGCCCCCGAGTCAGTTGCAGATACGCAGTATTTT	many	TRBJ2-3	-	TRBV20-1
CSAFRGTMNTEAFF	TGCAGTGCTTTTCGGGGAACAATGAACACTGAAGCTTTCTTT	once	TRBJ1-1	-	TRBV20-1
CASSLGFGGEGGGYTF	TGTGCCAGCAGTTTAGGGTTTGGGGGGGAAGGGGGTGGCTACACCTTC	-	TRBJ1-2	-	TRBV7-2
CASSYSGGRAFGTDTQYF	TGTGCCAGCAGTTACTCGGGCGGGAGGGCCTTTGGCACAGATACGCAGTATTTT	few	TRBJ2-3	TRBD2	TRBV6-5
CAIGGEGNGYTF	TGTGCCATCGGGGGGGAAGGGAATGGCTACACCTTC	many	TRBJ1-2	-	TRBV10-3
CASSLWGSSSTDTQYF	TGTGCCAGCAGCTTGTGGGGGAGTAGTAGCACAGATACGCAGTATTTT	-	TRBJ2-3	-	TRBV7-2
CASSPDSKLSYEQYF	TGTGCCAGCAGCCCGGACAGCAAACTCTCCTACGAGCAGTACTTC	-	TRBJ2-7	-	TRBV9
CASSPGPTSYEQYF	TGTGCCAGCAGCCCGGGACCGACCTCCTACGAGCAGTACTTC	-	TRBJ2-7	-	TRBV9
CASSVPGDNEKLFF	TGTGCCAGCAGCGTTCCAGGGGATAATGAAAAACTGTTTTTT	-	TRBJ1-4	-	TRBV9